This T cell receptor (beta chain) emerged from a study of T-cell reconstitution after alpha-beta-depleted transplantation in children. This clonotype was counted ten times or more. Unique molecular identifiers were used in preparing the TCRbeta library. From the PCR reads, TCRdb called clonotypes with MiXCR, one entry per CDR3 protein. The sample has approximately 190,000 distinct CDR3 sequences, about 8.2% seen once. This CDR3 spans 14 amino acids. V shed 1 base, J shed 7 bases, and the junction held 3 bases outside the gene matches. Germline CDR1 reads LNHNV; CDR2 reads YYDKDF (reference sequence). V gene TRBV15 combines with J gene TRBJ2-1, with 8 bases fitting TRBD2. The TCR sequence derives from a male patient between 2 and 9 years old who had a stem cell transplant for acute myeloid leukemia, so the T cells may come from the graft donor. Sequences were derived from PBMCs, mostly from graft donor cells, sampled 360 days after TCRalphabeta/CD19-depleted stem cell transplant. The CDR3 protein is CATSRGTSWNEQFF. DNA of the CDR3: TGTGCCACCAGCAGAGGGACTAGCTGGAATGAGCAGTTCTTC.